The clone carrying this TCR beta chain was recorded a few times. Its antigen is unknown. The sample is drawn from a study of identical twins. Study results and limitations: Beta out-of-frame twin sharing showed a weaker excess. Conclusions came from cross-sectional statistical analysis, not from following the same donors.

The CDR3 is made up of 14 amino acids. Trimming cost V 3 bases and J 5 bases, with 14 bases left between them. Per the germline V gene, CDR1 is MNHEY and CDR2 is SVGAGI. One entry per CDR3 protein, called by TCRdb with MiXCR from the 5' RACE reads. The sample records under 800,000 distinct CDR3 sequences, around 20% being singletons. In addition, the sample was reused for a study of T cells expressing NK-cell markers. That publication notes: The use of an anti-gamma-delta TCR antibody, which was added in several experiments, restricted sorting to T cells expressing alpha-beta TCR.

The sequencing input was PBMCs. This chain connects TRBV6-5 to TRBJ2-7, with D maybe TRBD1 (6 bases). This TCR was sampled from a woman aged 18-35 years in good health. The CDR3 protein is CASSYARGKNEQYF. The CDR3 DNA follows: TGTGCCAGCAGTTATGCCAGGGGCAAGAACGAGCAGTACTTC.